The rows below give T cell receptor beta chains drawn from one sample of a study of blood T cells in healthy people across ages. TCRdb re-analysed the 5' RACE reads in MiXCR, keeping a single row per CDR3 protein. The sample yields more than 650,000 distinct CDR3 sequences, 40% to 65% seen once. Source material: blood. All receptors come from an older man in good health. The CDR3 runs from the conserved cysteine through the conserved F or W. Fields, in order: clone size, V gene, CDR3 protein. Expanded clones get a size class; other rows say once, few or many, or leave the size out.

size: -
V: TRBV10-3
CDR3: CAISAFASGRHNEQYF

size: -
V: TRBV12-3/TRBV12-4
CDR3: CASSPGTGLGNEQFF

size: few
V: TRBV24-1
CDR3: CATGDRQAKLINEQFF

size: -
V: TRBV6-1
CDR3: CASSKGLAGEIFYEQYF

size: once
V: TRBV5-5
CDR3: CASSHGQGPYNSPLHF

size: -
V: TRBV12-3/TRBV12-4
CDR3: CASSLFGKGLADYEQYF

size: -
V: TRBV7-2
CDR3: CASSLDSSGKETQYF

size: once
V: TRBV3-1
CDR3: CASSPPYGLLHGQYF

size: -
V: TRBV5-1
CDR3: CASSLPSSGMGNEQFF

size: -
V: TRBV29-1
CDR3: CSVQGHNEQFF

size: -
V: TRBV29-1
CDR3: CSERDGQETQYF

size: once
V: TRBV9
CDR3: CASSAELARVSSYNEQFF

size: -
V: TRBV25-1
CDR3: CASAPGLAIKNIQYF

size: -
V: TRBV6-6
CDR3: CASNLWGSSFGYTF

size: few
V: TRBV29-1
CDR3: CSVDFSGANTGELFF

size: -
V: TRBV21-1
CDR3: CASPEWGGETQYF

size: once
V: TRBV20-1
CDR3: CSAREYRASGTNVLTF

size: -
V: TRBV6-2/TRBV6-3
CDR3: CASSSGSSTGELFF

size: -
V: TRBV29-1
CDR3: CSGGDVRNYGYTF

size: -
V: TRBV7-2
CDR3: CASSPLAETQHF

size: -
V: TRBV7-2
CDR3: CASSRLPQETQYF

size: few
V: TRBV6-1
CDR3: CASSEVGLVQETQYF

size: -
V: TRBV7-9
CDR3: CASSFQAGRAYNEQFF

size: -
V: TRBV11-2
CDR3: CASSAGGHMNIEAFF

size: -
V: TRBV20-1
CDR3: CSARPLLTGQETQYF

size: few
V: TRBV15
CDR3: CATSIGDTGYEQYF

size: few
V: TRBV28
CDR3: CASSFGPDTQYF

size: -
V: TRBV11-2
CDR3: CASSRLTGSGELFF

size: -
V: TRBV7-2
CDR3: CASSFGLAGGIQYF

size: few
V: TRBV5-1
CDR3: CASSYRESNYGYTF

size: once
V: TRBV3-1
CDR3: CAGSRTGSEAFF

size: -
V: TRBV14
CDR3: CASSHLRTYNSPLHF

size: -
V: TRBV29-1
CDR3: CSVGSSGNDEQFF

size: few
V: TRBV28
CDR3: CASSSSLPPGQYF

size: -
V: TRBV29-1
CDR3: CGVVGLAGNEQFF

size: -
V: TRBV12-3/TRBV12-4
CDR3: CASRPDTDEQYF

size: -
V: TRBV18
CDR3: CASSPPQTRGYGYTF

size: once
V: TRBV4-2
CDR3: CASSQTAEGPYEQYF

size: few
V: TRBV7-2
CDR3: CASSFSTPYNEQFF

size: -
V: TRBV20-1
CDR3: CSASPSGVGETQYF

size: -
V: TRBV4-2
CDR3: CASSQVGGSGLAGGPADTQYF

size: -
V: TRBV11-2
CDR3: CASSLVVGYATQYF

size: few
V: TRBV6-6
CDR3: CASSTQGGAANEKLFF

size: few
V: TRBV30
CDR3: CAWRGRGGTEAFF

size: -
V: TRBV20-1
CDR3: CGARRRQPYNEKLFF

size: few
V: TRBV3-1
CDR3: CASSHRTGRPLYF